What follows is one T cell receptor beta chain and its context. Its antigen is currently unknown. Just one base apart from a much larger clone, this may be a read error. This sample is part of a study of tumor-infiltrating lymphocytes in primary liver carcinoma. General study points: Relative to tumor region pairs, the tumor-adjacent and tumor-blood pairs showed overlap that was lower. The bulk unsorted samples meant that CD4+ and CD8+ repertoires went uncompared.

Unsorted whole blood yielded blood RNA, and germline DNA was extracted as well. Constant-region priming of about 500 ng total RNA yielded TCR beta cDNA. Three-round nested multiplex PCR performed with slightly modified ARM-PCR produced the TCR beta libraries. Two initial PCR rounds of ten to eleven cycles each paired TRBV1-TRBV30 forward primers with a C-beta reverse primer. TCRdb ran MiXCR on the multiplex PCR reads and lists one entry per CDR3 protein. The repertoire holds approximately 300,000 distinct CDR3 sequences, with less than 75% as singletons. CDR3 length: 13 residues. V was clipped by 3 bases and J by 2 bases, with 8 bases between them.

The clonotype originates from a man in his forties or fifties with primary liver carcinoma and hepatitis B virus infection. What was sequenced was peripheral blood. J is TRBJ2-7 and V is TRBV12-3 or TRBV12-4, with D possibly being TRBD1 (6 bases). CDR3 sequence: CASSFHRAYEQYF. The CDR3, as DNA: TGTGCCAGCAGTTTTCACAGGGCCTACGAGCAGTACTTC.